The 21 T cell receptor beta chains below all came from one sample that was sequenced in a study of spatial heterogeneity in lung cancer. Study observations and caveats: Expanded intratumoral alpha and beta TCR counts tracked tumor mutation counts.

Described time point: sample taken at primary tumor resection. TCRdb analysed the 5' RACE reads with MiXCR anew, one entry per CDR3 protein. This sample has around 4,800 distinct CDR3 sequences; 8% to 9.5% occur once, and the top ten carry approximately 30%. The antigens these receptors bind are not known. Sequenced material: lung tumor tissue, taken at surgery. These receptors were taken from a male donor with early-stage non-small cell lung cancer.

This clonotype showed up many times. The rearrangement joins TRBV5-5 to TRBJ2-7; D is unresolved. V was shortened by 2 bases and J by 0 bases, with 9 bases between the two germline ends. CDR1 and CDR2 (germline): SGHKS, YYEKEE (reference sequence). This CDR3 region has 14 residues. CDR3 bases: TGTGCCAGCAGCTTTGGCGGAGTCTCCTACGAGCAGTACTTC. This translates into CASSFGGVSYEQYF. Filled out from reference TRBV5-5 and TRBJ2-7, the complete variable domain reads DAGVTQSPTHLIKTRGQQVTLRCSPISGHKSVSWYQQVLGQGPQFIFQYYEKEERGRGNFPDRFSARQFPNYSSELNVNALLLGDSALYLCASSFGGVSYEQYFGPGTRLTVT.

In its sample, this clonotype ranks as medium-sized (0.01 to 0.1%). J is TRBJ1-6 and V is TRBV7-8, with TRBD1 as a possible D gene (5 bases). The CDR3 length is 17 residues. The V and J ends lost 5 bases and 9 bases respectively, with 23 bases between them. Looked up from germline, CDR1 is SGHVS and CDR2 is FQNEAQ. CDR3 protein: CASSNTAHSGAGSPLHF. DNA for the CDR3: TGTGCCAGCAGCAACACCGCCCACAGCGGGGCGGGTTCACCCCTCCACTTT.

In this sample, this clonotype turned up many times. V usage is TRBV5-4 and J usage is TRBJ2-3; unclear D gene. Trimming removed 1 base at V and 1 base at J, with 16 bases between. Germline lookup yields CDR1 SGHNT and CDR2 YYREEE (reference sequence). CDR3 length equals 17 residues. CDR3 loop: CASSLIILPAGTDTQYF. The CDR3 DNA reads TGTGCCAGCAGCTTGATTATTTTACCGGCTGGCACAGATACGCAGTATTTT.

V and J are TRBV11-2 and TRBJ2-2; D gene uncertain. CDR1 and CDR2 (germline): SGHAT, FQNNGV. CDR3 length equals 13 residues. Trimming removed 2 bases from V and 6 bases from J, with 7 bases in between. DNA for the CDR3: TGTGCCAGCAGCTTAACCGGGCCCGGGGAGCTGTTTTTT. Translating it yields CASSLTGPGELFF.

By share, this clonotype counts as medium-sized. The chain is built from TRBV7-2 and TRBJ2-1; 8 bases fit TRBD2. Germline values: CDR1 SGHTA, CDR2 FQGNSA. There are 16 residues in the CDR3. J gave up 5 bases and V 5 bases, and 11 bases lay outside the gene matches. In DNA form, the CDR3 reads TGTGCCAGCAGCCGCCAGGGAGCGGGAGTCGACAATGAGCAGTTCTTC. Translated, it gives CASSRQGAGVDNEQFF.

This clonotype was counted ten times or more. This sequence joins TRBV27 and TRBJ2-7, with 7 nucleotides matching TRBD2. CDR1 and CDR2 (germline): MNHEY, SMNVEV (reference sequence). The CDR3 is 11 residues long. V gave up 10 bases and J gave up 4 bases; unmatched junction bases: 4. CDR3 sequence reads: CATGLVYEQYF. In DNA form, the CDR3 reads TGTGCCACCGGACTAGTATACGAGCAGTACTTC.

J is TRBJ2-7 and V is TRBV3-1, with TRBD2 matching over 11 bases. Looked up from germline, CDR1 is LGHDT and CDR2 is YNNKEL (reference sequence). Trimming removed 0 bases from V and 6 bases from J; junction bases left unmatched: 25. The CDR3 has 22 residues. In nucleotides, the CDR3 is TGTGCCAGCAGCCAAGAGCGGGACAGGGCATATAGCGGGAGGGCCACGTGGCTCGAGCAGTACTTC. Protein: CASSQERDRAYSGRATWLEQYF.

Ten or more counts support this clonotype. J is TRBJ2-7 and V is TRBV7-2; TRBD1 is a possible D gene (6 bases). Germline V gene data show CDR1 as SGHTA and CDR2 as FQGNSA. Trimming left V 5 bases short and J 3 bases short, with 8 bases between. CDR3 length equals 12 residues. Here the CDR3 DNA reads TGTGCCAGCAGCGCGACAGGCTACGAGCAGTACTTC. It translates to CASSATGYEQYF.

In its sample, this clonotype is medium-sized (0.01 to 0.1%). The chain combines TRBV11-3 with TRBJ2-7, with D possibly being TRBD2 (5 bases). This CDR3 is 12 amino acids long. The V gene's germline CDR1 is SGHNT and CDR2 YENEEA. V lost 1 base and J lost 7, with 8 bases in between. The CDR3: CASSLGPGEQYF. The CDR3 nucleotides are TGTGCCAGCAGCTTAGGACCGGGAGAGCAGTACTTC.

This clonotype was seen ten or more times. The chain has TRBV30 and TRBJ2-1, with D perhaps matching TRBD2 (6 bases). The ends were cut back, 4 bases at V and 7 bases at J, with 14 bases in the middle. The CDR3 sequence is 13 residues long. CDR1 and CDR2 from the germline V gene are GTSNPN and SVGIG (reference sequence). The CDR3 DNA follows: TGTGCCTGGACGGGACTCATGGGGAATGAGCAGTTCTTC. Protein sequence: CAWTGLMGNEQFF.

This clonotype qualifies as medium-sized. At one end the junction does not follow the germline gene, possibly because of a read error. CDR3 loop: CASSLGSPGDNSPLHF. CDR3 sequence (DNA): TGTGCCAGCAGCTTAGGTAGTCCAGGGGATAACTCACCCCTCCACTTT. The J gene is TRBJ1-6, the V gene TRBV7-2; D is possibly TRBD1 (6 bases). CDR3 size: 16 residues. Looked up from germline, CDR1 is SGHTA and CDR2 is FQGNSA.

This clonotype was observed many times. The CDR3 sequence: CASSYSGTALSTEAFF. CDR3 DNA: TGTGCCAGCAGTTACTCTGGGACCGCCCTTAGCACTGAAGCTTTCTTT. The chain has TRBV6-5 and TRBJ1-1; the D gene is possibly TRBD1 (5 bases). The germline V gene encodes CDR1 MNHEY and CDR2 SVGAGI. V was shortened by 0 bases and J by 4 bases, with 15 bases between the two germline ends. This CDR3 has 16 residues.

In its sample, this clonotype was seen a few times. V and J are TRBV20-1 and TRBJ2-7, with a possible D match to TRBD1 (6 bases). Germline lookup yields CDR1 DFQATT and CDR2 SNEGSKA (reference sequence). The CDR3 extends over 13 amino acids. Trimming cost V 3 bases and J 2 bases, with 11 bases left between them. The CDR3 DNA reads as TGCAGTGCTAGCGGGACATCTACCTACGAGCAGTACTTC. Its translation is CSASGTSTYEQYF.

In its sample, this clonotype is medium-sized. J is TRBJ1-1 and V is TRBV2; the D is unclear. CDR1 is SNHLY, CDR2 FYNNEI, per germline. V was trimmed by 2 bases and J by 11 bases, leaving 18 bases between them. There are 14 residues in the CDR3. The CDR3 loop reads CASSEPAGARTAFF. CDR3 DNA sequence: TGTGCCAGCAGTGAACCGGCAGGCGCTCGGACGGCTTTCTTT.

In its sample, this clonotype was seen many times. CDR3 coding DNA: TGCGCCAGCAGCCAAGGGACAGGGAGGTACGAGCAGTACTTC. The encoded protein is CASSQGTGRYEQYF. This chain connects TRBV4-3 to TRBJ2-7; TRBD1 matches 8 bases. J lost 4 bases, V lost 1 base, and 3 bases had no gene match. Germline V CDR1 and CDR2: LGHNA, YSLEER. The CDR3 consists of 14 residues.

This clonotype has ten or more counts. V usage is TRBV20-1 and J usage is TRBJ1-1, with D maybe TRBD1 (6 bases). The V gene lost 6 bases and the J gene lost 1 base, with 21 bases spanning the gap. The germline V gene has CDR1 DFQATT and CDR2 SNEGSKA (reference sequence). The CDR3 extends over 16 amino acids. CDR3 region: CSASPGEDGWNTEAFF. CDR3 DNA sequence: TGCAGTGCAAGTCCAGGGGAGGATGGATGGAACACTGAAGCTTTCTTT.

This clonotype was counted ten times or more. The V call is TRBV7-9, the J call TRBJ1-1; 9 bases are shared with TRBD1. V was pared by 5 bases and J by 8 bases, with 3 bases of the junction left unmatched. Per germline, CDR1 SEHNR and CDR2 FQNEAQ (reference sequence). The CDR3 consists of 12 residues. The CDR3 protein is CASSRQGGEAFF. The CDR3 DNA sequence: TGTGCCAGCAGCAGACAGGGGGGAGAAGCTTTCTTT.

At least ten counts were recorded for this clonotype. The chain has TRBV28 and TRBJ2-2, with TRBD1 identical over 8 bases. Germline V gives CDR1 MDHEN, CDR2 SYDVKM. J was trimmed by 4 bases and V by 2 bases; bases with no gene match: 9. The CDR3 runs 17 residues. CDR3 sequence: CASSLGQGRVSTGELFF. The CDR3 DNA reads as TGTGCCAGCAGTTTAGGACAGGGAAGGGTTAGCACCGGGGAGCTGTTTTTT.

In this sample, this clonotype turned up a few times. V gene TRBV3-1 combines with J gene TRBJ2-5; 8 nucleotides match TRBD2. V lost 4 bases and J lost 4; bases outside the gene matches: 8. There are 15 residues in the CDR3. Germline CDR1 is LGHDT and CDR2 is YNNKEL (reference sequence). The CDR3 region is CASSPGGAFGETQYF. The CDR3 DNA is TGTGCCAGCAGCCCCGGGGGGGCGTTTGGAGAGACCCAGTACTTC.

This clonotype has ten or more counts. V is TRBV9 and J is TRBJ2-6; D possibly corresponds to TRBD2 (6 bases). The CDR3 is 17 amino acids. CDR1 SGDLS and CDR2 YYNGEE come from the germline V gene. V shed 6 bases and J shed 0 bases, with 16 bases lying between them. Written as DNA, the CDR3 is TGTGCCAGCACCTTGGACCCGGGACTCTCTGGGGCCAACGTCCTGACTTTC. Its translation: CASTLDPGLSGANVLTF.

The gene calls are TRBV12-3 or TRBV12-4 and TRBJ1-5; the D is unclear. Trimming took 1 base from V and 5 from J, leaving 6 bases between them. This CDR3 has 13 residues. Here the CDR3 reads CASSLGQDQPQHF. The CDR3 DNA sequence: TGTGCCAGCAGTTTAGGACAAGATCAGCCCCAGCATTTT.